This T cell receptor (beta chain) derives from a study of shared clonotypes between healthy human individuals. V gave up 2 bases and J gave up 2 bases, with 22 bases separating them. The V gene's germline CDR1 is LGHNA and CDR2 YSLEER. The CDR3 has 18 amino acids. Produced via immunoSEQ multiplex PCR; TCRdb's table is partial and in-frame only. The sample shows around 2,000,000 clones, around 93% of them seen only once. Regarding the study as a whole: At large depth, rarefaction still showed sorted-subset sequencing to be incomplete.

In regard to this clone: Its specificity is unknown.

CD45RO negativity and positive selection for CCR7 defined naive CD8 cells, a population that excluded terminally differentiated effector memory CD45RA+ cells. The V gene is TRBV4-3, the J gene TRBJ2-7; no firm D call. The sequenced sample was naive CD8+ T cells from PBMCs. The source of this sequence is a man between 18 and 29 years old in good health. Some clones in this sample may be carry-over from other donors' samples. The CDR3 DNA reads TGCGCCAGCAGCCAACCCCCAGAGCCTAGAAACAACCCCTACGAGCAGTACTTC. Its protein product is CASSQPPEPRNNPYEQYF.